This is a list of T cell receptor beta chains from one sample in a study of T-cell memory formation after mild COVID-19. TCRdb independently ran MiXCR on the 5' RACE reads; one entry per CDR3 protein. This sample has 250,000 to 300,000 distinct CDR3 sequences, with 15% to 20% found just once. The specimen was PBMCs or a T cell subset sorted from them (not recorded which). These receptors were obtained from a man aged 18 to 30 who had mild COVID-19 (a few samples of this study predate the infection). Cell type and time point are not known. Each CDR3 is given with its conserved first and last residue. The order of the fields is J gene, V gene, D gene, clone size, CDR3 protein, CDR3 DNA. The D gene is left open where the match is weak. Not all rows give a size; the values are once, few, many and, for expanded clones, a class.

J gene: TRBJ1-5; V gene: TRBV9; D gene: NA; clone size: NA; CDR3 protein: CASSDGSGVAQPQHF; CDR3 DNA: TGTGCCAGCAGCGATGGATCAGGGGTTGCTCAGCCCCAGCATTTT
J gene: TRBJ2-3; V gene: TRBV4-2; D gene: NA; clone size: few; CDR3 protein: CASSQHTGTPSQPQYF; CDR3 DNA: TGTGCCAGCAGCCAACATACCGGGACACCATCTCAGCCGCAGTATTTT
J gene: TRBJ2-7; V gene: TRBV4-1; D gene: NA; clone size: few; CDR3 protein: CASSQTTGFEQYF; CDR3 DNA: TGCGCCAGCAGCCAAACCACAGGGTTCGAGCAGTACTTC
J gene: TRBJ2-7; V gene: TRBV2; D gene: NA; clone size: few; CDR3 protein: CASSEETGWEQYF; CDR3 DNA: TGTGCCAGCAGTGAAGAGACAGGTTGGGAGCAGTACTTC
J gene: TRBJ2-3; V gene: TRBV4-1; D gene: TRBD1; clone size: NA; CDR3 protein: CASSQGQGGPSVTDTQYF; CDR3 DNA: TGCGCCAGCAGCCAGGGACAGGGGGGACCGTCGGTCACAGATACGCAGTATTTT
J gene: TRBJ2-1; V gene: TRBV19; D gene: NA; clone size: many; CDR3 protein: CASRISQRNNEQFF; CDR3 DNA: TGTGCCAGTCGGATATCCCAGAGAAACAATGAGCAGTTCTTC
J gene: TRBJ1-2; V gene: TRBV15; D gene: NA; clone size: NA; CDR3 protein: CATSRDAVGRAGYGYTF; CDR3 DNA: TGTGCCACCAGCAGAGATGCGGTGGGAAGGGCGGGATATGGCTACACCTTC
J gene: TRBJ1-1; V gene: TRBV7-2; D gene: NA; clone size: NA; CDR3 protein: CASRLGEGTEAFF; CDR3 DNA: TGTGCCAGCCGACTTGGGGAGGGCACTGAAGCTTTCTTT
J gene: TRBJ2-1; V gene: TRBV5-1; D gene: TRBD2; clone size: few; CDR3 protein: CASSGPLAGVNNEQFF; CDR3 DNA: TGCGCCAGCAGCGGGCCCCTAGCGGGGGTTAACAATGAGCAGTTCTTC
J gene: TRBJ1-2; V gene: TRBV4-1; D gene: NA; clone size: few; CDR3 protein: CASSQLAGVGYTF; CDR3 DNA: TGCGCCAGCAGCCAATTGGCGGGGGTCGGCTACACCTTC
J gene: TRBJ2-5; V gene: TRBV5-4; D gene: NA; clone size: few; CDR3 protein: CASSQDLQGPETQYF; CDR3 DNA: TGTGCCAGCAGCCAAGACCTACAGGGTCCAGAGACCCAGTACTTC
J gene: TRBJ1-2; V gene: TRBV9; D gene: TRBD1; clone size: once; CDR3 protein: CASSAQQGQGIGYTF; CDR3 DNA: TGTGCCAGCAGCGCACAACAGGGACAGGGAATAGGCTACACCTTC
J gene: TRBJ2-1; V gene: TRBV12-3/TRBV12-4; D gene: NA; clone size: many; CDR3 protein: CASSPPLNEQFF; CDR3 DNA: TGTGCCAGCAGTCCACCGTTAAATGAGCAGTTCTTC
J gene: TRBJ2-3; V gene: TRBV30; D gene: NA; clone size: many; CDR3 protein: CAWRSSYSTDTQYF; CDR3 DNA: TGTGCCTGGAGGTCCAGCTATAGCACAGATACGCAGTATTTT
J gene: TRBJ1-1; V gene: TRBV4-1; D gene: TRBD1; clone size: NA; CDR3 protein: CASSHDRVATEAFF; CDR3 DNA: TGCGCCAGCAGCCACGACAGGGTTGCCACTGAAGCTTTCTTT
J gene: TRBJ1-6; V gene: TRBV20-1; D gene: NA; clone size: few; CDR3 protein: CSAAGEGDSPLHF; CDR3 DNA: TGCAGTGCTGCTGGGGAAGGGGATTCACCCCTCCACTTT
J gene: TRBJ1-6; V gene: TRBV5-1; D gene: NA; clone size: NA; CDR3 protein: CASSLDQINSPLHF; CDR3 DNA: TGCGCCAGCAGCTTGGACCAGATTAATTCACCCCTCCACTTT
J gene: TRBJ1-5; V gene: TRBV12-3/TRBV12-4; D gene: NA; clone size: NA; CDR3 protein: CASSHAPLNQPQHF; CDR3 DNA: TGTGCCAGCAGCCACGCCCCGCTAAATCAGCCCCAGCATTTT
J gene: TRBJ2-1; V gene: TRBV7-9; D gene: TRBD2; clone size: NA; CDR3 protein: CAGTLPPSGGRDEQFF; CDR3 DNA: TGTGCCGGAACCCTGCCCCCTAGCGGGGGTAGGGATGAGCAGTTCTTC
J gene: TRBJ2-3; V gene: TRBV5-1; D gene: NA; clone size: few; CDR3 protein: CASSLMGGGDTQYF; CDR3 DNA: TGCGCCAGCAGCTTGATGGGGGGCGGAGATACGCAGTATTTT
J gene: TRBJ1-5; V gene: TRBV6-2/TRBV6-3; D gene: NA; clone size: NA; CDR3 protein: CASSYRRGGTNQPQHF; CDR3 DNA: TGTGCCAGCAGTTACCGCCGGGGGGGAACGAATCAGCCCCAGCATTTT
J gene: TRBJ1-3; V gene: TRBV7-6; D gene: NA; clone size: few; CDR3 protein: CASSLDRGSGNTIYF; CDR3 DNA: TGTGCCAGCAGCTTAGATAGGGGTTCCGGAAACACCATATATTTT
J gene: TRBJ1-2; V gene: TRBV9; D gene: TRBD1; clone size: once; CDR3 protein: CASSVEGGGTGTFGYTF; CDR3 DNA: TGTGCCAGCAGCGTAGAAGGAGGAGGGACAGGGACGTTTGGCTACACCTTC
J gene: TRBJ2-7; V gene: TRBV29-1; D gene: TRBD1; clone size: NA; CDR3 protein: CSAVETGGYEQYF; CDR3 DNA: TGCAGCGCCGTAGAGACAGGGGGCTACGAGCAGTACTTC
J gene: TRBJ2-7; V gene: TRBV29-1; D gene: NA; clone size: NA; CDR3 protein: CSVSPRGRREQYF; CDR3 DNA: TGCAGCGTTTCCCCCCGGGGGAGGAGGGAGCAGTACTTC
J gene: TRBJ2-5; V gene: TRBV19; D gene: NA; clone size: NA; CDR3 protein: CASSIGVGAGEETQYF; CDR3 DNA: TGTGCCAGTAGTATAGGAGTTGGGGCAGGGGAAGAGACCCAGTACTTC
J gene: TRBJ2-1; V gene: TRBV19; D gene: TRBD2; clone size: once; CDR3 protein: CASGGARYEQFF; CDR3 DNA: TGTGCCAGCGGGGGGGCCCGGTATGAGCAGTTCTTC
J gene: TRBJ1-1; V gene: TRBV7-2; D gene: NA; clone size: few; CDR3 protein: CASSKTANTEAFF; CDR3 DNA: TGTGCCAGCAGCAAGACAGCGAACACTGAAGCTTTCTTT
J gene: TRBJ2-5; V gene: TRBV4-1; D gene: NA; clone size: NA; CDR3 protein: CASSRLPIRGANRQETQYF; CDR3 DNA: TGCGCCAGCAGCCGCCTCCCTATCCGGGGGGCCAATCGCCAAGAGACCCAGTACTTC
J gene: TRBJ1-6; V gene: TRBV2; D gene: TRBD1; clone size: NA; CDR3 protein: CASSVKFRDSSYNSPLHF; CDR3 DNA: TGTGCCAGCAGTGTGAAATTTCGGGACAGCTCCTATAATTCACCCCTCCACTTT
J gene: TRBJ2-1; V gene: TRBV29-1; D gene: NA; clone size: few; CDR3 protein: CSVEAPSYNEQFF; CDR3 DNA: TGCAGCGTTGAAGCCCCTAGCTACAATGAGCAGTTCTTC
J gene: TRBJ2-1; V gene: TRBV7-2; D gene: NA; clone size: NA; CDR3 protein: CASSLGIFMRGGENEQFF; CDR3 DNA: TGTGCCAGCAGCTTAGGAATTTTCATGCGGGGTGGGGAGAATGAGCAGTTCTTC
J gene: TRBJ2-5; V gene: TRBV5-1; D gene: NA; clone size: few; CDR3 protein: CASNDNLQPDVGQYF; CDR3 DNA: TGCGCCAGCAACGATAATCTCCAGCCGGATGTAGGCCAGTACTTC
J gene: TRBJ2-3; V gene: TRBV10-3; D gene: TRBD2; clone size: NA; CDR3 protein: CAISVVGGVADTQYF; CDR3 DNA: TGTGCCATCAGTGTGGTGGGAGGGGTGGCAGATACGCAGTATTTT
J gene: TRBJ1-2; V gene: TRBV4-3; D gene: NA; clone size: few; CDR3 protein: CASSSTMVEYGYTF; CDR3 DNA: TGCGCCAGCAGCTCTACAATGGTGGAGTATGGCTACACCTTC
J gene: TRBJ2-1; V gene: TRBV6-2/TRBV6-3; D gene: NA; clone size: few; CDR3 protein: CASSPGRGEQFF; CDR3 DNA: TGTGCCAGCAGCCCGGGGCGGGGAGAGCAGTTCTTC
J gene: TRBJ2-7; V gene: TRBV28; D gene: NA; clone size: NA; CDR3 protein: CASSLGQHYEQYF; CDR3 DNA: TGTGCCAGCAGTTTAGGGCAGCACTACGAGCAGTACTTC
J gene: TRBJ1-4; V gene: TRBV12-3/TRBV12-4; D gene: TRBD1; clone size: few; CDR3 protein: CASSLATGGVGEKLFF; CDR3 DNA: TGTGCCAGCAGTTTGGCGACAGGGGGCGTAGGTGAAAAACTGTTTTTT
J gene: TRBJ2-1; V gene: TRBV7-2; D gene: NA; clone size: many; CDR3 protein: CASSPQGLLTVSSYNEQFF; CDR3 DNA: TGTGCCAGCAGCCCTCAGGGGCTCCTAACGGTTAGCTCCTACAATGAGCAGTTCTTC
J gene: TRBJ2-7; V gene: TRBV10-3; D gene: NA; clone size: few; CDR3 protein: CATRGTVEGEQYF; CDR3 DNA: TGTGCCACCCGGGGGACGGTTGAGGGAGAGCAGTACTTC
J gene: TRBJ1-2; V gene: TRBV24-1; D gene: TRBD1; clone size: many; CDR3 protein: CATSDRTGGPILGGYTF; CDR3 DNA: TGTGCCACCAGTGATCGGACAGGGGGCCCGATACTAGGAGGCTACACCTTC
J gene: TRBJ2-2; V gene: TRBV7-2; D gene: TRBD2; clone size: many; CDR3 protein: CASSFKRGNTGELFF; CDR3 DNA: TGTGCCAGCAGCTTCAAGCGGGGGAACACCGGGGAGCTGTTTTTT
J gene: TRBJ2-3; V gene: TRBV29-1; D gene: NA; clone size: NA; CDR3 protein: CSVWLDADTQYF; CDR3 DNA: TGCAGCGTTTGGTTGGATGCAGATACGCAGTATTTT
J gene: TRBJ2-2; V gene: TRBV29-1; D gene: TRBD1; clone size: NA; CDR3 protein: CSVEDMGQVELFF; CDR3 DNA: TGCAGCGTTGAAGATATGGGACAGGTGGAGCTGTTTTTT
J gene: TRBJ2-3; V gene: TRBV5-1; D gene: NA; clone size: many; CDR3 protein: CASGQTADTQYF; CDR3 DNA: TGCGCCAGCGGACAGACCGCCGATACGCAGTATTTT
J gene: TRBJ1-5; V gene: TRBV6-2/TRBV6-3; D gene: NA; clone size: few; CDR3 protein: CASSYSKGYSPQHF; CDR3 DNA: TGTGCCAGCAGTTACTCGAAGGGATATTCCCCGCAGCATTTT
J gene: TRBJ1-5; V gene: TRBV20-1; D gene: TRBD1; clone size: NA; CDR3 protein: CSARQGAYNQPQHF; CDR3 DNA: TGCAGTGCCCGACAGGGGGCATACAATCAGCCCCAGCATTTT
J gene: TRBJ2-5; V gene: TRBV5-1; D gene: NA; clone size: NA; CDR3 protein: CASSLGTGLETQYF; CDR3 DNA: TGCGCCAGCAGCTTGGGTACAGGGTTGGAGACCCAGTACTTC
J gene: TRBJ2-7; V gene: TRBV5-1; D gene: TRBD1; clone size: NA; CDR3 protein: CASSPGQGGEQYF; CDR3 DNA: TGCGCCAGCAGCCCCGGACAGGGTGGCGAGCAGTACTTC
J gene: TRBJ2-5; V gene: TRBV7-9; D gene: TRBD2; clone size: few; CDR3 protein: CASSTPAGGNQETQYF; CDR3 DNA: TGTGCCAGCAGCACACCAGCGGGGGGCAACCAAGAGACCCAGTACTTC
J gene: TRBJ1-4; V gene: TRBV7-9; D gene: NA; clone size: NA; CDR3 protein: CASSPPGGATNEKLFF; CDR3 DNA: TGTGCCAGCAGCCCCCCGGGAGGCGCAACTAATGAAAAACTGTTTTTT